This T cell receptor (beta chain) was sequenced during a study of T cells in Graves' hyperthyroidism and ophthalmopathy. Study information: Peripheral blood was obtained at initial diagnosis, preceding any treatment. Study outcomes and limitations: Ophthalmopathy and stable hyperthyroidism were separated by a 13 V-J model. Most thyroid clonotypes expanded above 0.001 appeared in blood too.

10 ml fresh peripheral blood yielded the PBMCs. This clonotype was counted a few times. No antigen is known for it. The germline V and J ends were trimmed by 0 bases and 8 bases, with 12 bases remaining between them. This CDR3 region has 13 residues. CDR1 is DFQATT and CDR2 is SNEGSKA in the germline V gene (reference sequence). Amplified TCR beta CDR3 regions derived from RNA transcripts. In the first-round RT-PCR of the TCR CDR3, the HTBI primer set was used. TCRdb reprocessed the multiplex PCR reads with MiXCR, giving one entry per CDR3 protein. Seen here are approximately 370,000 distinct CDR3 sequences, roughly a sixth observed once, and the top ten hold approximately 35%.

The sequence came from a woman aged 30 to 39 with Graves' hyperthyroidism that later progressed to Graves' ophthalmopathy. The rearrangement uses TRBV20-1 and TRBJ2-3; possibly TRBD2 for D (6 bases). The specimen sequenced was blood. The CDR3 DNA sequence: TGCAGTGCTAGAGACCAGACTAGTCGTACGCAGTATTTT. Translating gives CSARDQTSRTQYF.